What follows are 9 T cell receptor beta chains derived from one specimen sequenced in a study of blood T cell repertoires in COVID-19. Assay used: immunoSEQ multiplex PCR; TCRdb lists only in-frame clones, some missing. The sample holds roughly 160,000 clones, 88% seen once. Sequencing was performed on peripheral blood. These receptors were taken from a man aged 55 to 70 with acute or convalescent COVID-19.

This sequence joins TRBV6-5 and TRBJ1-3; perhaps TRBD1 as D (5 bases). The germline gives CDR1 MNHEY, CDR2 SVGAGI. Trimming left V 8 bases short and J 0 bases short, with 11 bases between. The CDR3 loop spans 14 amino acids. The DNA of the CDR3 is TGTGCCAGCGTTGGGGGGTTCTCTGGAAACACCATATATTTT. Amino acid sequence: CASVGGFSGNTIYF.

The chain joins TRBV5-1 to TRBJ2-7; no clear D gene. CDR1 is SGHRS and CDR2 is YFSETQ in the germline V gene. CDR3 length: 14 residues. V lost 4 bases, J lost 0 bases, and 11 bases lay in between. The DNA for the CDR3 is TGCGCCAGCAGCCCTCCCCTCAGCTCCTACGAGCAGTACTTC. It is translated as CASSPPLSSYEQYF.

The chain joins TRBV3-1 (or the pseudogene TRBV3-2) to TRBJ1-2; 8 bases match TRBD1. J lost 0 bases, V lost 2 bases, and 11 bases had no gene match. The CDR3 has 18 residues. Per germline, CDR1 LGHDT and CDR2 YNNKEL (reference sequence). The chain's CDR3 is CASSQRVTGAGANYGYTF. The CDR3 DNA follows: TGTGCCAGCAGCCAAAGGGTGACAGGGGCTGGAGCTAACTATGGCTACACCTTC.

The DNA for the CDR3 is TGTGCCAGCAGAAAAAGGACAGGGTCAACCTCAGATACGCAGTATTTT. This codes for CASRKRTGSTSDTQYF. The V and J genes are TRBV27 and TRBJ2-3; 8 bases are a match to TRBD1. The CDR3 length is 16 residues. Germline CDR1 MNHEY, CDR2 SMNVEV (reference sequence). With V trimmed by 6 bases and J by 4 bases, 12 bases remained unmatched.

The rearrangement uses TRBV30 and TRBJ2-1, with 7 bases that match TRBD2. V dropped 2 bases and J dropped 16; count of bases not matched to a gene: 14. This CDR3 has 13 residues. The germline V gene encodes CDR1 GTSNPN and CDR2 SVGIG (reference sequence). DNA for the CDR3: TGTGCCTGGAGTCCAAACCCGGGGAGGGCCCTCTTCTTC. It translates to CAWSPNPGRALFF.

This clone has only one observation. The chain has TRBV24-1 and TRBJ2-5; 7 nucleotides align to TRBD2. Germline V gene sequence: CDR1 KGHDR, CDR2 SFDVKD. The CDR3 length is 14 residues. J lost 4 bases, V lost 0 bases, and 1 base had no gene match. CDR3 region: CATSDLGRGETQYF. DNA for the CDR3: TGTGCCACCAGTGATTTGGGGAGGGGAGAGACCCAGTACTTC.

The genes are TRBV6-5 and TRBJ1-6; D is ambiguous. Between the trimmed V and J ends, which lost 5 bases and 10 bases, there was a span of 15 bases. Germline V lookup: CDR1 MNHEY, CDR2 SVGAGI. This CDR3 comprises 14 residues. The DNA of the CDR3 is TGTGCCAGCAGTCGTATGGGAGATCGGTCACCCCTCCACTTT. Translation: CASSRMGDRSPLHF.

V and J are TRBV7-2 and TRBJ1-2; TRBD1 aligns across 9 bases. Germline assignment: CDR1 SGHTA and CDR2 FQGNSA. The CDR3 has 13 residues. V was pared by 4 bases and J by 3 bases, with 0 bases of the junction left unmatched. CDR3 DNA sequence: TGTGCCAGCAGCTGGGACAGGGACTATGGCTACACCTTC. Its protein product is CASSWDRDYGYTF.

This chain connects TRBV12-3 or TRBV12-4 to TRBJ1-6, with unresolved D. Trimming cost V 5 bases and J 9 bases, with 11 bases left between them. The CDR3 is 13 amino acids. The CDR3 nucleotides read TGTGCCAGCAGTACCACAACACGTTCACCCCTCCACTTT. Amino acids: CASSTTTRSPLHF.